Only a few counts were recorded for the clone carrying this TCR beta chain. TCRdb ran MiXCR on the RT-PCR reads and lists one entry per CDR3 protein. This table has approximately 700,000 distinct CDR3 sequences, approximately 15% appearing once. The sample belongs to a study of response to subunit inactivated influenza vaccine. This CDR3 has 14 amino acids. Germline lookup yields CDR1 MNHEY and CDR2 SVGEGT. J gave up 6 bases and V 6 bases, and 11 bases lay outside the gene matches. The sample in question was PBMCs from blood, obtained less than 15 days before vaccination. This TCR was sampled from a man aged 50 or older who received an inactivated influenza vaccine. V usage is TRBV6-2 or TRBV6-3 and J usage is TRBJ2-7; 7 bases match TRBD1. The CDR3 here is CASSHRGSGSEQYF. In DNA, the CDR3 is TGTGCCAGCAGCCACAGGGGATCGGGTAGCGAGCAGTACTTC.